This entry lists 14 T cell receptor beta chains sequenced from one sample in a study of cytomegalovirus exposure and HLA in healthy donors. A multiplex PCR was run with 60 Vbeta primers and 13 Jbeta primers. Libraries were prepared by immunoSEQ multiplex PCR; TCRdb keeps only in-frame clonotypes and omits some of them. The sample is made up of approximately 150,000 clones, and the top ten hold about 1.4% of it. Sequenced sample: PBMCs. The receptors derive from a middle-aged woman in good health and CMV-seronegative.

The chain employs TRBV11-3 and TRBJ1-3; 8 positions agree with TRBD1. Germline V gene data show CDR1 as SGHNT and CDR2 as YENEEA. Trimming cost V 6 bases and J 0 bases; bases outside gene matches: 7. The CDR3 contains 16 residues. The CDR3 DNA reads TGTGCCAGCAGTTTGGGACAGGCCTTCTCTGGAAACACCATATATTTT. This sequence encodes CASSLGQAFSGNTIYF.

The chain links TRBV5-1 to TRBJ1-1; TRBD1 aligns across 8 bases. This CDR3 comprises 15 residues. Germline V CDR1 and CDR2: SGHRS, YFSETQ. The junction had 5 bases not matched to a gene; V was cut back by 3 bases and J by 1 base. In DNA, the CDR3 is TGCGCCAGCAGCTCAAGGACAGGGCCGAACACTGAAGCTTTCTTT. Translation: CASSSRTGPNTEAFF.

The chain recombines TRBV6-5 with TRBJ1-2, with D unclear. V was clipped by 6 bases and J by 5 bases, with 10 bases between them. The germline gives CDR1 MNHEY, CDR2 SVGAGI. The CDR3 totals 12 residues. CDR3 protein: CASRDLSYGYTF. DNA for the CDR3: TGTGCCAGCAGGGACTTATCGTATGGCTACACCTTC.

The chain combines TRBV7-2 with TRBJ2-4; D possibly corresponds to TRBD1 (5 bases). Germline values: CDR1 SGHTA, CDR2 FQGNSA. CDR3 length equals 15 residues. The V and J ends lost 1 base and 3 bases respectively, with 10 bases between them. The chain's CDR3 is CASSLGSGNKNIQYF. The CDR3 DNA follows: TGTGCCAGCAGCTTAGGATCAGGGAACAAAAACATTCAGTACTTC.

V usage is TRBV19 and J usage is TRBJ1-3, with D perhaps TRBD1 (6 bases). V lost 9 bases to trimming and J lost 0 bases, with 24 bases between them. The CDR3 is 18 amino acids. In germline, CDR1 is LNHDA, CDR2 SQIVND (reference sequence). The CDR3 nucleotides are TGTGCCAGCGCCGCTTTTGCCCGGACAGCGAGCTCTGGAAACACCATATATTTT. It encodes CASAAFARTASSGNTIYF.

V usage is TRBV5-6 and J usage is TRBJ2-3; D gene uncertain. Germline loops: CDR1 SGHDT, CDR2 YYEEEE. Trimming removed 1 base from V and 5 bases from J, with 2 bases in between. The CDR3 is made up of 11 amino acids. The CDR3 loop reads CASSLRDTQYF. CDR3 DNA sequence: TGTGCCAGCAGCTTGCGAGATACGCAGTATTTT.

The chain combines TRBV27 with TRBJ1-6; weak D call: TRBD1 (5 bases). The V end was cut by 6 bases, the J end by 10 bases, with 13 bases between. The CDR3 loop spans 13 amino acids. CDR1 MNHEY and CDR2 SMNVEV come from the germline V gene (reference sequence). The CDR3 here is CASSTGIDSPLHF. The CDR3 DNA reads as TGTGCCAGCAGCACAGGTATAGACTCACCCCTCCACTTT.

The chain couples TRBV5-1 to TRBJ1-3; 12 bases agree with TRBD1. Germline V lookup: CDR1 SGHRS, CDR2 YFSETQ. V shed 3 bases, J shed 2 bases, and the junction held 0 bases outside the gene matches. The CDR3 runs 15 residues. CDR3 amino acids: CASSWDRGPGNTIYF. CDR3 DNA: TGCGCCAGCAGCTGGGACAGGGGGCCTGGAAACACCATATATTTT.

The CDR3 spells CASSQGPGYNSPLHF. The CDR3 nucleotides are TGTGCCAGCAGTCAGGGTCCTGGCTATAATTCACCCCTCCACTTT. The chain employs TRBV27 and TRBJ1-6; D is perhaps TRBD1 (5 bases). The germline V and J ends were trimmed by 5 bases and 3 bases, with 11 bases remaining between them. Germline V lookup: CDR1 MNHEY, CDR2 SMNVEV (reference sequence). CDR3 length: 15 amino acids.

The chain couples TRBV2 to TRBJ2-7, with 10 bases identical to TRBD1. Germline-derived CDR1 and CDR2 are SNHLY and FYNNEI. The ends lost 6 bases at V and 0 bases at J; junction bases unmatched: 11. The CDR3 totals 17 residues. The DNA for the CDR3 is TGTGCCAGCAGCTGGGACAGGGGCGTAAGGAGCTCCTACGAGCAGTACGTC. This codes for CASSWDRGVRSSYEQYV.

The rearrangement links TRBV28 to TRBJ1-6, with 8 bases matching TRBD1. Germline V gene sequence: CDR1 MDHEN, CDR2 SYDVKM. CDR3 length equals 15 residues. The ends lost 7 bases at V and 0 bases at J; junction bases unmatched: 2. The CDR3 nucleotides are TGTGCCAGCATCACAGGGGGCTCCTATAATTCACCCCTCCACTTT. Encoded protein: CASITGGSYNSPLHF.

This sequence joins TRBV5-5 and TRBJ1-2, with 7 bases matching TRBD1. V was clipped by 0 bases and J by 7 bases; unmatched bases: 15. The germline V gene encodes CDR1 SGHKS and CDR2 YYEKEE (reference sequence). The CDR3 spans 17 residues. The CDR3 reads CASSLDESTGALGGYTF. CDR3 DNA sequence: TGTGCCAGCAGCTTGGATGAAAGTACAGGGGCATTGGGTGGCTACACCTTC. The variable domain in full, with the rest retrieved from reference TRBV5-5 and TRBJ1-2, is DAGVTQSPTHLIKTRGQQVTLRCSPISGHKSVSWYQQVLGQGPQFIFQYYEKEERGRGNFPDRFSARQFPNYSSELNVNALLLGDSALYLCASSLDESTGALGGYTFGSGTRLTVV.

The chain has TRBV10-3 and TRBJ2-5, with TRBD2 identical over 8 bases. Germline loops: CDR1 ENHRY, CDR2 SYGVKD. J was trimmed by 4 bases and V by 2 bases; bases with no gene match: 3. The CDR3 is 14 amino acids. The CDR3 nucleotides read TGTGCCATCAGTGAGGCCGCGGGAGGAGAGACCCAGTACTTC. Translated: CAISEAAGGETQYF.

The chain couples TRBV5-6 to TRBJ1-5, with 11 bases aligning to TRBD1. Trimming removed 4 bases from V and 3 bases from J; junction bases left unmatched: 6. Germline-derived CDR1 and CDR2 are SGHDT and YYEEEE. The CDR3 spans 16 residues. CDR3 sequence reads: CASSVGQGVPNQPQHF. CDR3 sequence (DNA): TGTGCCAGCAGCGTGGGACAGGGGGTGCCCAATCAGCCCCAGCATTTT.